This T cell receptor beta chain was sequenced for a study of blood T cell repertoires in COVID-19. On the study more broadly: From T cells, B-cell-depleted T cells, or PBMCs came the material, which was cDNA or gDNA.

Authors' analysis steps: Researchers report that nucleated cell counts were estimated from reference gene primer amplification. The data were produced by immunoSEQ multiplex PCR, yet TCRdb's version contains in-frame clones alone and is incomplete. V and J calls and clone size follow that table, whereas D and trimming were derived from the DNA. This table has 150,000 to 200,000 clones, just over 85% appearing once. This TCR was recovered from a man in his 60s with acute or convalescent COVID-19. What was sequenced was peripheral blood.

The CDR3 loop is CASSLSQGTGGYTF. CDR3 bases: TGTGCCAGCAGCTTAAGCCAGGGGACAGGGGGCTACACCTTC. The rearrangement joins TRBV7-9 to TRBJ1-2; 9 nucleotides align to TRBD1. The V gene end was trimmed by 2 bases and the J gene end by 8 bases; junction bases not matched to a gene: 6. CDR1 SEHNR and CDR2 FQNEAQ come from the germline V gene (reference sequence). CDR3 length: 14 residues.